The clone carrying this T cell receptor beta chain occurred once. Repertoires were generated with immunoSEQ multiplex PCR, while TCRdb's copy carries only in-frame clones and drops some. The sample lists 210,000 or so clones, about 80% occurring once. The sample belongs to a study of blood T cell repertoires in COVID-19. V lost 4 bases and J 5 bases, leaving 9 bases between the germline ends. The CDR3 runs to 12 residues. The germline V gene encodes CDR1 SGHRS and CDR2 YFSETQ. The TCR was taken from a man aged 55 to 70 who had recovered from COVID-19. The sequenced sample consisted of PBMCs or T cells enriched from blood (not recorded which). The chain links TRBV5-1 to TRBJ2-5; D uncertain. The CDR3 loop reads CASSEVRETQYF. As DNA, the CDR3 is TGCGCCAGCAGCGAGGTTAGGGAGACCCAGTACTTC.